Following are 16 T cell receptor beta chains from one sample sequenced in a study of a mutant IDH1 vaccine in newly diagnosed glioma. Time point noted: week 47, end of study. Doses consisted of 300 ug of mutant IDH1 20-mer peptide each, paired with topical imiquimod. Repertoires were generated with immunoSEQ multiplex PCR, while TCRdb's copy carries only in-frame clones and drops some. Of 30,000 to 35,000 clones in the sample, about 92% were seen once. The antigens these receptors bind are not known. Sequenced material: PBMCs, taken from a glioma patient whose treatment included an IDH1 peptide vaccine. These receptors all stem from a middle-aged man with glioma.

This chain joins TRBV6-1 and TRBJ2-1; 9 positions match TRBD1. The germline CDR1 and CDR2 sequences are MNHNS and SASEGT. V shed 8 bases, J shed 4 bases, and the junction held 3 bases outside the gene matches. This CDR3 is 13 amino acids long. The CDR3 region is CASAGQGYNEQFF. As DNA, the CDR3 is TGTGCCAGCGCGGGACAGGGATACAATGAGCAGTTCTTC.

J is TRBJ2-2 and V is TRBV7-9; 12 bases align to TRBD2. The CDR3 covers 19 residues. The V and J ends lost 5 bases and 4 bases, in that order; junction bases with no gene match: 14. In germline, CDR1 is SEHNR, CDR2 FQNEAQ (reference sequence). The CDR3 loop is CASSPSDASGRAGTGELFF. The CDR3, as DNA: TGTGCCAGCAGCCCATCGGACGCTAGCGGGAGGGCCGGCACCGGGGAGCTGTTTTTT.

The V and J genes are TRBV30 and TRBJ2-1, with 10 bases that match TRBD2. V trimming: 4 bases; J trimming: 8 bases; junction bases outside the gene matches: 8. Germline V gives CDR1 GTSNPN, CDR2 SVGIG (reference sequence). The CDR3 has 14 residues. Here the CDR3 DNA reads TGTGCCTGGACACCTACTAGCGGGGAGGATGAGCAGTTCTTC. Translation: CAWTPTSGEDEQFF.

This chain joins TRBV7-2 and TRBJ1-4; D is undetermined. V lost 4 bases, J lost 4 bases, and 13 bases lay in between. Looked up from germline, CDR1 is SGHTA and CDR2 is FQGNSA. The CDR3 totals 15 residues. DNA of the CDR3: TGTGCCAGCAGCTCAAGACGGTCGCTTAATGAAAAACTGTTTTTT. It is translated as CASSSRRSLNEKLFF.

The rearrangement links TRBV7-2 to TRBJ2-6, with 9 bases aligning to TRBD1. The CDR3 is 16 amino acids. V shed 5 bases and J 2 bases; nucleotides not matched to a gene: 4. Germline V gene lookup returns CDR1 SGHTA and CDR2 FQGNSA. CDR3 protein: CASSTTGGAGANVLTF. CDR3 DNA sequence: TGTGCCAGCAGCACAACAGGGGGCGCTGGGGCCAACGTCCTGACTTTC.

The V and J genes are TRBV6-1 and TRBJ1-4; 11 bases line up with TRBD1. J was trimmed by 5 bases and V by 8 bases; bases with no gene match: 7. In germline, CDR1 is MNHNS, CDR2 SASEGT. The CDR3 has 15 amino acids. The chain's CDR3 is CASADRGLTNEKLFF. The CDR3 bases are TGTGCCAGCGCGGACAGGGGGCTAACGAATGAAAAACTGTTTTTT.

The genes are TRBV29-1 and TRBJ2-1, with 8 bases matching TRBD2. Trimming removed 6 bases from V and 4 bases from J; junction bases left unmatched: 5. The CDR3 has 13 residues. Per the germline V gene, CDR1 is SQVTM and CDR2 is ANQGSEA. CDR3 sequence (DNA): TGCAGCGTAGAGCGGGAGAGGTACAATGAGCAGTTCTTC. Translating gives CSVERERYNEQFF.

This chain joins TRBV2 and TRBJ2-1, with D perhaps TRBD1 or TRBD2 (6 bases each). This CDR3 has 11 amino acids. Trimming pared 7 bases from V and 11 bases from J, leaving 12 bases between. Germline CDR1 reads SNHLY; CDR2 reads FYNNEI. CDR3 sequence: CASKAGGKQFF. The CDR3 region has the DNA TGTGCCAGCAAAGCCGGGGGCAAGCAGTTCTTC.

V gene TRBV7-3 combines with J gene TRBJ2-3; unclear D gene. There are 13 residues in the CDR3. Looked up from germline, CDR1 is SGHTA and CDR2 is FQGTGA. The V gene lost 5 bases and the J gene lost 2 bases, with 8 bases spanning the gap. CDR3 amino acids: CASSMKNTDTQYF. For the CDR3, the DNA is TGTGCCAGCAGCATGAAAAACACAGATACGCAGTATTTT. The whole variable domain, filled in from reference TRBV7-3 and TRBJ2-3, reads GAGVSQTPSNKVTEKGKYVELRCDPISGHTALYWYRQSLGQGPEFLIYFQGTGAADDSGLPNDRFFAVRPEGSVSTLKIQRTERGDSAVYLCASSMKNTDTQYFGPGTRLTVL.

V usage is TRBV11-2 and J usage is TRBJ2-3; 8 bases map to TRBD2. The CDR3 is 16 amino acids. Germline V gene sequence: CDR1 SGHAT, CDR2 FQNNGV. The V and J ends lost 1 base and 3 bases, in that order; junction bases with no gene match: 6. The CDR3 bases are TGTGCCAGCAGCTTAGTGCCAGCGGGGGATACAGATACGCAGTATTTT. Residues: CASSLVPAGDTDTQYF.

The rearrangement uses TRBV5-1 and TRBJ2-7, with D hard to call. The germline V and J ends were trimmed by 0 bases and 5 bases, with 12 bases remaining between them. The CDR3 contains 14 residues. Germline CDR1 SGHRS, CDR2 YFSETQ. The CDR3 coding sequence is TGCGCCAGCAGCTTGGTGGGGTTTTCTAACGAGCAGTACTTC. Translating gives CASSLVGFSNEQYF. The variable domain in full, completed from reference TRBV5-1 and TRBJ2-7, reads KAGVTQTPRYLIKTRGQQVTLSCSPISGHRSVSWYQQTPGQGLQFLFEYFSETQRNKGNFPGRFSGRQFSNSRSEMNVSTLELGDSALYLCASSLVGFSNEQYFGPGTRLTVT.

This chain links TRBV9 with TRBJ1-2, with D unresolved. From germline, CDR1 is SGDLS and CDR2 YYNGEE. The V end lost 3 bases, the J end lost 14 bases, and 14 bases lay between the germline ends. The length of the CDR3 is 11 residues. The CDR3 nucleotides read TGTGCCAGCAGCGCCCTAACGGACGTTACCTTC. Translation gives CASSALTDVTF.

The J gene is TRBJ1-2, the V gene TRBV6-1; TRBD1 aligns across 7 bases. Trimming cost V 4 bases and J 6 bases; bases outside gene matches: 5. Germline CDR1 is MNHNS and CDR2 is SASEGT. The CDR3 covers 13 residues. The CDR3, as DNA: TGTGCCAGCAGTGTCCCGACAGGGAATGGCTACACCTTC. As protein: CASSVPTGNGYTF.

The chain couples TRBV6-5 to TRBJ1-2; D unresolved. CDR1 MNHEY and CDR2 SVGAGI come from the germline V gene. CDR3 length equals 13 residues. V was shortened by 6 bases and J by 4 bases, with 12 bases between the two germline ends. The CDR3 loop reads CASRCRKTYGYTF. CDR3 coding DNA: TGTGCCAGCAGATGTAGAAAGACCTATGGCTACACCTTC.

The CDR3 reads CASILGGVGEKLFF. CDR3 bases: TGTGCCAGCATCCTGGGGGGCGTGGGTGAAAAACTGTTTTTT. The chain uses TRBV6-1 and TRBJ1-4; a weak D match, TRBD1 (6 bases). Trimming cost V 7 bases and J 7 bases, with 16 bases left between them. There are 14 residues in the CDR3. Per the germline V gene, CDR1 is MNHNS and CDR2 is SASEGT.

The J gene is TRBJ1-1, the V gene TRBV30, with D possibly TRBD1 on 5 matching bases. Trimming cost V 0 bases and J 3 bases, with 8 bases left between them. This CDR3 has 13 amino acids. Germline V gives CDR1 GTSNPN, CDR2 SVGIG (reference sequence). CDR3 region: CAWSVQGYTEAFF. The CDR3 nucleotides read TGTGCCTGGAGTGTGCAGGGATACACTGAAGCTTTCTTT. Using reference TRBV30 and TRBJ1-1 for the parts outside the CDR3, the full variable domain is SQTIHQWPATLVQPVGSPLSLECTVEGTSNPNLYWYRQAAGRGLQLLFYSVGIGQISSEVPQNLSASRPQDRQFILSSKKLLLSDSGFYLCAWSVQGYTEAFFGQGTRLTVV.